The 5 T cell receptor beta chains below all came from one sample that was sequenced in a study of circulating and synovial CD4+ cells in juvenile arthritis. Repertoires were generated with immunoSEQ multiplex PCR, while TCRdb's copy carries only in-frame clones and drops some. Among 34,000 or so clones listed, 90% to 95% were seen once. The sample comprised CD4+ T cells from blood. These receptors came from a human donor with juvenile idiopathic arthritis.

The chain links TRBV19 to TRBJ2-1; D possibly corresponds to TRBD2 (6 bases). The CDR3 spans 12 residues. The V and J ends lost 5 bases and 9 bases respectively, with 11 bases between them. The V gene's germline CDR1 is LNHDA and CDR2 SQIVND (reference sequence). For the CDR3, the DNA is TGTGCCAGTAGTTCGACTAGACGTGAGCAGTTCTTC. Residues: CASSSTRREQFF.

The V call is TRBV7-2, the J call TRBJ2-5, with TRBD1 matching over 8 bases. Germline CDR1 reads SGHTA; CDR2 reads FQGNSA. V lost 0 bases to trimming and J lost 3 bases; unmatched junction nucleotides: 0. This CDR3 has 14 amino acids. The CDR3 protein is CASSLATGEETQYF. The CDR3 DNA reads TGTGCCAGCAGCTTAGCGACAGGGGAAGAGACCCAGTACTTC.

J is TRBJ2-1 and V is TRBV21-1; the table names TRBD2, a call not compared with the DNA. TRBV21-1 is labeled a pseudogene. The CDR3 has 18 amino acids. The CDR3 DNA reads as TGTGCCAGCAGTCCTCCCACAAGGACTAGCGGGGGGTACAATGAGCAGTTCTTC. Translating it yields CASSPPTRTSGGYNEQFF.

CDR3 DNA sequence: TGTGCCAGCAGCTTGCTTGGCAGATTGAACACTGAAGCTTTCTTT. It yields the protein CASSLLGRLNTEAFF. The V call is TRBV11-2, the J call TRBJ1-1; D remains unclear. The CDR3 length is 15 residues. Per the germline V gene, CDR1 is SGHAT and CDR2 is FQNNGV. Trimming stripped 3 bases from V and 0 bases from J, with 11 bases between. Full variable domain (remainder filled in from reference TRBV11-2 and TRBJ1-1): EAGVAQSPRYKIIEKRQSVAFWCNPISGHATLYWYQQILGQGPKLLIQFQNNGVVDDSQLPKDRFSAERLKGVDSTLKIQPAKLEDSAVYLCASSLLGRLNTEAFFGQGTRLTVV.

The genes are TRBV19 and TRBJ1-2, with D perhaps matching TRBD1 (5 bases). The V gene's germline CDR1 is LNHDA and CDR2 SQIVND (reference sequence). Trimming removed 3 bases at V and 4 bases at J, with 15 bases between. The CDR3 extends over 15 amino acids. CDR3 region: CASSILRGDVYGYTF. The CDR3 DNA reads TGTGCCAGTAGTATTTTGCGGGGGGACGTCTATGGCTACACCTTC.